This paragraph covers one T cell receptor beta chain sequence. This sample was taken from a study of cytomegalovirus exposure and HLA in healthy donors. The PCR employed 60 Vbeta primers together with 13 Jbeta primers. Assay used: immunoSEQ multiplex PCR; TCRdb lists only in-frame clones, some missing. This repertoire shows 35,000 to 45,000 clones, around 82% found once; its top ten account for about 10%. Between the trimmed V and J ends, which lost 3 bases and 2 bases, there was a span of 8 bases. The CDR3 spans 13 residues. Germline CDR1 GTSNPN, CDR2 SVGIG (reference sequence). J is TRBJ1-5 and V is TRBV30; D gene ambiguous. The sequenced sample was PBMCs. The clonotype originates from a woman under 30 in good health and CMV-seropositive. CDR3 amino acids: CAWRGGGNQPQHF. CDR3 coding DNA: TGTGCCTGGAGGGGAGGAGGCAATCAGCCCCAGCATTTT.